This T cell receptor (beta chain) was identified in a study of blood T cell repertoires in COVID-19. Overall study context: T cells, B-cell-depleted T cells, or PBMCs provided the cDNA or gDNA that served as material.

V lost 1 base and J 7 bases, leaving 10 bases between the germline ends. The CDR3 has 13 residues. Per the germline V gene, CDR1 is SGHDN and CDR2 is FVKESK. Methods used by the authors: Estimation of nucleated cell counts was performed using reference gene primer amplification. TCRdb's copy holds only in-frame clones and misses some; the assay was immunoSEQ multiplex PCR. V, J and clone size are taken as reported in that table, and D and trimming were inferred from the DNA itself. The repertoire holds around 150,000 clones, with roughly four fifths as singletons. The sample taken for sequencing was peripheral blood. The chain couples TRBV14 to TRBJ1-2, with D unresolved. The sequence derives from a woman of 80 years or more with acute or convalescent COVID-19. The CDR3 spells CASSQVGGRGYTF. CDR3 nucleotides: TGTGCCAGCAGCCAAGTAGGAGGGCGTGGCTACACCTTC.